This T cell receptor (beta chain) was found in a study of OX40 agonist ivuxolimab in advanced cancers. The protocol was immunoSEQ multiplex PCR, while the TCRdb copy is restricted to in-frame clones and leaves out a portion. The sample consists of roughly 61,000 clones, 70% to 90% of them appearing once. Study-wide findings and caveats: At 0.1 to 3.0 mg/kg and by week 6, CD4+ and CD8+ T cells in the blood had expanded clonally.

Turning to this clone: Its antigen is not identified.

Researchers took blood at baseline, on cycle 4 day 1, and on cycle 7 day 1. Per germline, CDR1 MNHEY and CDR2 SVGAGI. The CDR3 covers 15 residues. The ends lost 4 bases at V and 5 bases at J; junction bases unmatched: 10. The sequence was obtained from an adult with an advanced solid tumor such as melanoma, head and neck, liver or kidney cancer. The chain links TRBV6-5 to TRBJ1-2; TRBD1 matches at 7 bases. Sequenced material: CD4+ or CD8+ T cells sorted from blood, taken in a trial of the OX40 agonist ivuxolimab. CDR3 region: CASSSERGRSYGYTF. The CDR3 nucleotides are TGTGCCAGCAGTTCAGAGAGGGGGCGTAGTTATGGCTACACCTTC.